A selection of T cell receptor beta chains follows, all from one sample in a study of cytomegalovirus exposure and HLA in healthy donors. This table comes from immunoSEQ multiplex PCR, and its TCRdb copy is limited to in-frame clones, with some not included. The sample has more than 40,000 clones. Sequencing input: PBMCs. Receptors were obtained from a woman aged 40 to 50 in good health and CMV-seronegative. The CDR3 runs from the conserved cysteine through the conserved F or W. Fields, in order: V gene, D gene, J gene, CDR3 DNA, CDR3 protein. The D gene is left open where the match is weak.

TRBV5-1	TRBD1	TRBJ2-1	TGCGCCAGCAGCTCGACAGGGGGCCCGACTATCAATGAGCAGTTCTTC	CASSSTGGPTINEQFF
TRBV15	.	TRBJ1-3	TGTGCCACCAGTAACAGGAGCTCTGGAAACACCATATATTTT	CATSNRSSGNTIYF
TRBV6-1	.	TRBJ1-2	TGTGCCAGCAGTGAACAGGGTCGCGGCTACACCTTC	CASSEQGRGYTF
TRBV19	TRBD1	TRBJ1-1	TGTGCCACCGGGGACAGGAGGAACACTGAAGCTTTCTTT	CATGDRRNTEAFF
TRBV6-5	TRBD1	TRBJ2-7	TGTGCCAGCAGTCTCGCACCGGGACAGGGAGGCGAGCAGTACTTC	CASSLAPGQGGEQYF
TRBV27	.	TRBJ2-2	TGTGCCAGCAGCCCCAGGGGACCCTACACCGGGGAGCTGTTTTTT	CASSPRGPYTGELFF
TRBV5-1	.	TRBJ2-6	TGCGCCAGCAGCCCTTTCCAAGGGGCTGGGGCCAACGTCCTGACTTTC	CASSPFQGAGANVLTF
TRBV7-9	.	TRBJ1-5	TGTGCCAGCAGCTTAGAAGGGACACTTAGCAATCAGCCCCAGCATTTT	CASSLEGTLSNQPQHF
TRBV18	TRBD1	TRBJ1-1	TGTGCCAGCTCAAAGGGGGCAGGAGCCACTGAAGCTTTCTTT	CASSKGAGATEAFF
TRBV4-1	.	TRBJ2-7	TGCGCCAGCAGCCCGGGTAGGGCAAAGGGACACGATGCCTACGAGCAGTACTTC	CASSPGRAKGHDAYEQYF
TRBV11-1	TRBD2	TRBJ2-1	TGTGCCAGCAGCCTCCAACGGGCGGGGAGGGTCTACAATGAGCAGTTCTTC	CASSLQRAGRVYNEQFF
TRBV15	.	TRBJ1-1	TGTGCCACCAGCAGAGGGGGGGACACTGAAGCTTTCTTT	CATSRGGDTEAFF
TRBV7-8	.	TRBJ2-7	TGTGCCAGCAGCTTAGCGCAGGGACTCTCCTACGAGCAGTACTTC	CASSLAQGLSYEQYF
TRBV2	TRBD2	TRBJ2-1	TGTGCCAGCTCCCCGGGACTAGCCGACAATGAGCAGTTCTTC	CASSPGLADNEQFF
TRBV5-6	TRBD1	TRBJ2-7	TGTGCCAGCAGTCGGGACAGGGGGCTCTACGAGCAGTACTTC	CASSRDRGLYEQYF
TRBV6-5	.	TRBJ1-1	TGTGCCAGCAGTTTCAGGGGAGTGAGCACTGAAGCTTTCTTT	CASSFRGVSTEAFF
TRBV5-1	TRBD1	TRBJ2-2	TGCGCCAGCAGACCGGGACAGATGAACACCGGGGAGCTGTTTTTT	CASRPGQMNTGELFF
TRBV27	.	TRBJ1-6	TGTGCCAGCAGTTTATCGATTACAGGGCTTTATAATTCACCCCTCCACTTT	CASSLSITGLYNSPLHF
TRBV5-6	TRBD1	TRBJ2-6	TGTGCCAGCAGAACAGGGGTCGACTCTGGGGCCAACGTCCTGACTTTC	CASRTGVDSGANVLTF
TRBV5-1	.	TRBJ1-1	TGCGCCAGCAGCATGCCAGGGTGGGACACTGAAGCTTTCTTT	CASSMPGWDTEAFF
TRBV5-1	.	TRBJ1-5	TGCGCCAGCAGCTTGGGAGGGTTACCCAATCAGCCCCAGCATTTT	CASSLGGLPNQPQHF
TRBV5-6	.	TRBJ1-5	TGTGCCAGCAGCCGATCCACGAGGAGATCGGATCAGCCCCAGCATTTT	CASSRSTRRSDQPQHF
TRBV11-3	.	TRBJ2-5	TGTGCCAGCAGATTAGGCGGGGAGACCCAGTACTTC	CASRLGGETQYF
TRBV7-2	.	TRBJ1-2	TGTGCCAGCAGCCTATTACAGGGTAGGGATGGCTACACCTTC	CASSLLQGRDGYTF
TRBV5-1	.	TRBJ2-7	TGCGCCAGCAGCTTGGGACAGGATTGGAACGAGCAGTACTTC	CASSLGQDWNEQYF
TRBV2	.	TRBJ2-1	TGTGCCAGCAGCGTGAATGAGCAGTTCTTC	CASSVNEQFF
TRBV4-2	.	TRBJ1-2	TGTGCCAGCAGCCAAGTGGAGGCTGACTATGGCTACACCTTC	CASSQVEADYGYTF
TRBV6-5	TRBD1	TRBJ1-1	TGTGCCAGCAGCGATGGGACAGATCTGGGGACTGAAGCTTTCTTT	CASSDGTDLGTEAFF
TRBV19	.	TRBJ1-1	TGTGCCAGTAGTAACCGAGGGTTCCAAGCTTTCTTT	CASSNRGFQAFF
TRBV7-6	TRBD2	TRBJ2-1	TGTGCCAGCACCAATGGGGGGCGCGGGAGGGCCTACAATGAGCAGTTCTTC	CASTNGGRGRAYNEQFF
TRBV4-2	.	TRBJ1-2	TGTGCCAGCAGCCACCAACAGACAGAAGACTACTATGGCTACACCTTC	CASSHQQTEDYYGYTF
TRBV10-3	.	TRBJ2-7	TGTGCCACAAAACGGGACACTCTTTACGAGCAGTACTTC	CATKRDTLYEQYF
TRBV5-4	.	TRBJ2-5	TGTGCCAGCAGCTTGGCGGGGGGCGTAACAGAGACCCAGTACTTC	CASSLAGGVTETQYF
TRBV6-6	TRBD2	TRBJ2-1	TGTGCCAGCAATATAGCGGGGGGCAGGCAATATGAGCAGTTCTTC	CASNIAGGRQYEQFF
TRBV12-1	.	TRBJ2-1	TGTGCCAGCAGCGCCACACAGGGTTGCACCCCAAGGGAGCAGTTCTTC	CASSATQGCTPREQFF
TRBV5-6	TRBD1	TRBJ1-6	TGTGCCAGCAGCTTGGCGTTTGGGACAGGGATGAATTCACCCCTCCACTTT	CASSLAFGTGMNSPLHF
TRBV7-9	TRBD1	TRBJ1-1	TGTGCCAGCAAGCAGGGGGTTGAAGCTTTCTTT	CASKQGVEAFF
TRBV2	.	TRBJ2-5	TGTGCCAGCAGTGTGTCCGGGGAGACCCAGTACTTC	CASSVSGETQYF